The sample holds a few counts of the clone carrying this T cell receptor (beta chain). What it binds is unknown. The CDR3 totals 14 residues. V shed 7 bases and J shed 3 bases, with 13 bases lying between them. In germline, CDR1 is MNHNS, CDR2 SASEGT. Researchers took RNA transcripts and amplified the TCR beta CDR3 regions from them. The primer set for the first-round RT-PCR of the TCR CDR3 was HTBI. Each CDR3 protein gets one entry after TCRdb re-called the multiplex PCR reads with MiXCR. The table has roughly 700,000 distinct CDR3 sequences, less than 15% seen once. These data come from a study of T cells in Graves' hyperthyroidism and ophthalmopathy. No ophthalmopathy progression within 18 months constituted stable Graves' hyperthyroidism. Patients aged 18 to 65 had newly diagnosed hyperthyroidism that had lasted under 2 months. Study results and caveats: Stable hyperthyroidism and ophthalmopathy were separated using 13 V-J signatures.

Material: blood. This rearrangement joins TRBV6-1 to TRBJ1-5; D is uncertain. The source is a woman aged 18-30 years with Graves' hyperthyroidism. The CDR3 region has the DNA TGTGCCAGCAAGGTATCGGCATACAATCAGCCCCAGCATTTT. It yields the protein CASKVSAYNQPQHF.